This TCR beta chain was sequenced during a study of shared T cell receptors in the human thymus. The method was immunoSEQ multiplex PCR; TCRdb's version includes in-frame clones alone and lacks a portion of them. Found here are some 400,000 clones, over 90% of them singletons; the top ten hold roughly 0.02%. The ends lost 4 bases at V and 0 bases at J; junction bases unmatched: 4. The CDR3 is 15 residues long. Germline assignment: CDR1 SNHLY and CDR2 FYNNEI. This clone has a single count. This rearrangement joins TRBV2 to TRBJ2-3, with 7 nucleotides matching TRBD2. The TCR was taken from a human donor. Sequencing was carried out using thymocytes. The CDR3 sequence is CASSGGLPSTDTQYF. Written as DNA, the CDR3 is TGTGCCAGCAGTGGGGGACTACCGAGCACAGATACGCAGTATTTT.